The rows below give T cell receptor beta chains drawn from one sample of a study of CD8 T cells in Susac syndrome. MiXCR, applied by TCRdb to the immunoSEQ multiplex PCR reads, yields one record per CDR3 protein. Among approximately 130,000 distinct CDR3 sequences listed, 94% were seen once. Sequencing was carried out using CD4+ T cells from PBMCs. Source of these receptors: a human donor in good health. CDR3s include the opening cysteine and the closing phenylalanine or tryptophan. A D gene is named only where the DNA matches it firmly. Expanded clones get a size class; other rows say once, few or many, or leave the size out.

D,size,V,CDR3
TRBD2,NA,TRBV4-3,CASSQTSASTDTQYF
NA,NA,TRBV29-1,CSVNRHLTNTEAFF
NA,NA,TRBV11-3,CASSRGSAETQYF
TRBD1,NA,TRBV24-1,CATSAGDRQNTEAFF
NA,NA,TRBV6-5,CASSYFYADTQYF
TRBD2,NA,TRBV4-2,CASSQVPSGIRTDTQYF
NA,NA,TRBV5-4,CASSIPGQGETQYF
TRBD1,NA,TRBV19,CASSQRQGASEQYF
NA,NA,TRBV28,CASSSHRRRIANYGYTF
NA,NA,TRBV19,CASSRTSTEVFF
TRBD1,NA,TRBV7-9,CASSLVGQGAKYEQYF
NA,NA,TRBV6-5,CASSSLASRAYEQYF
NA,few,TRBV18,CASSRQNTEAFF
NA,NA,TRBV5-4,CASSLERAGANVLTF
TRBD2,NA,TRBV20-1,CSARVGLAGDEQYF
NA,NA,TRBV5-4,CASSLADGAETQYF
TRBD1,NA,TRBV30,CAWSGEGQGSYGYTF
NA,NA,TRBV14,CASSQLLGITSTDTQYF
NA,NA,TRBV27,CASSHRPDGTQYF
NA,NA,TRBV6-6,CASTGQPYSPLHF
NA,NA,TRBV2,CASSEVQGMGQTDTQYF
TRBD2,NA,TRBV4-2,CASSQLPSGGGQYF
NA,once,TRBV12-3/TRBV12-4,CASRWDPTAEAFF
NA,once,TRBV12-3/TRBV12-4,CASSFGAEQFF
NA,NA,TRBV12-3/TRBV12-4,CASSFVTGERNEQFF
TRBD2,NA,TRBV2,CASSGQAGAEETQYF
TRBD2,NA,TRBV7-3,CASSFLAGSTDTQYF
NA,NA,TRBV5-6,CASSYDYRSLTGELFF
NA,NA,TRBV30,CAWSVQGREQFF
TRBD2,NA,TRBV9,CASSPETSGRGNEQFF
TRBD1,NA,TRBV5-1,CASSRDRGKEDTQYF
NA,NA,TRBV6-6,CASIAALNTEAFF
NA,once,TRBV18,CASSPRGLASGEQFF
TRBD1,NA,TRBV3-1,CASSHGQGTGYTF
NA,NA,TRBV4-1,CASSHTSGTENSPLHF
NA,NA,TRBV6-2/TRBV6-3,CASSWEGRETQYF
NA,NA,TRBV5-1,CASSEYNPYNSPLHF
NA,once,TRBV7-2,CASSAGPNTEAFF
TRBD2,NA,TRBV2,CASTARLAGVGPYNEQFF
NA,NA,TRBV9,CASSMGQNEKLFF
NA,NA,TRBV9,CASSGRGYTF
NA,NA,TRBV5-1,CASSGRQGTDTQYF
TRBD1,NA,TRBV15,CATSRDQGEWYEQYF
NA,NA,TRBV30,CAWSPREGYYGYTF